This record covers a single T cell receptor beta chain. Repertoires were generated with immunoSEQ multiplex PCR, while TCRdb's copy carries only in-frame clones and drops some. The repertoire holds over 350,000 clones, with approximately 87% as singletons. Germline trimming cut 7 bases from V and 4 bases from J; bases unmatched to any gene: 16. Germline-derived CDR1 and CDR2 are SEHNR and FQNEAQ (reference sequence). The CDR3 covers 18 residues. This sample is part of a study of blood T cell repertoires in COVID-19. Participants came from fewer than 25 US areas, aged roughly 18 to 95 years. J is TRBJ2-6 and V is TRBV7-9, with 7 bases aligning to TRBD1. The source material was PBMCs or T cells enriched from blood (not recorded which). The sequence came from a woman aged 45 to 65 who had recovered from COVID-19. The CDR3 DNA is TGTGCCAGCACCGTCGCAGACAGGGCACTAGGAGGGGCCAACGTCCTGACTTTC. It is translated as CASTVADRALGGANVLTF.